This TCR beta chain is drawn from a study of T cell responses to AZD1222 COVID-19 vaccine. About this clone itself: No antigen is known for it.

V gave up 4 bases and J gave up 3 bases, with 10 bases separating them. This CDR3 contains 13 residues. Germline lookup yields CDR1 MNHEY and CDR2 SMNVEV (reference sequence). Overall study findings and caveats: Regions 160-218 and 743-854 dominated among vaccine-associated CD4 TCRs spanning spike. Scientists sampled the repertoires only once the peak T cell response had passed. Clonal diversity may have been underestimated in mostly white British donors.

TCRdb keeps only in-frame clones here, not all; method: immunoSEQ multiplex PCR. This sample has over 120,000 clones; 80% to 95% occur once, and the top ten carry over 1.5%. Sequenced here: peripheral blood, sampled on day 0 of AZD1222 vaccination. The receptor comes from an adult in good health. J is TRBJ2-7 and V is TRBV27, with D maybe TRBD1 (5 bases). CDR3 amino acids: CASSSRVLYEQYF. In DNA, the CDR3 is TGTGCCAGCAGTTCCAGGGTACTCTACGAGCAGTACTTC.